This T cell receptor beta chain derives from a study of shared clonotypes between healthy human individuals. Overall study findings and caveats: Between a handful of donors, naive CD4 clonotypes were shared at a level of roughly 5.5%. Shared clonotypes across all four donors exceeded non-shared ones in generation probability.

Profiled with immunoSEQ multiplex PCR; TCRdb holds only in-frame clones, not every one. The repertoire holds about 2,500,000 clones, with around nine tenths as singletons. Comments on this clone: Its antigen is not identified.

This CDR3 comprises 15 residues. The germline V gene has CDR1 MNHEY and CDR2 SVGAGI. With 1 base removed from V and 3 bases from J, the gap between germline ends came to 9 bases. This receptor was taken from a man in his late teens or twenties in good health. Sequencing used naive CD4+ T cells sorted from blood. Subset here: CD45RA+ positively selected. V usage is TRBV6-5 and J usage is TRBJ2-2; D is unresolved. CDR3 in DNA: TGTGCCAGCAGTTACTTTGCAAGGGACACCGGGGAGCTGTTTTTT. As protein: CASSYFARDTGELFF.